The 4 T cell receptor beta chains below all came from one sample that was sequenced in a study of T cell changes during pregnancy in multiple sclerosis. This table comes from immunoSEQ multiplex PCR, and its TCRdb copy is limited to in-frame clones, with some not included. Of 90,000 to 130,000 clones in the sample, 80% to 95% were seen once. Sequences were derived from peripheral blood, sampled in the third trimester of pregnancy. Source of these receptors: a female donor with multiple sclerosis, enrolled in a pregnancy study.

The chain joins TRBV10-3 to TRBJ2-1, with a possible D match to TRBD2 (6 bases). CDR1 and CDR2 (germline): ENHRY, SYGVKD. The CDR3 covers 14 residues. With 6 bases removed from V and 7 bases from J, the gap between germline ends came to 16 bases. CDR3 sequence (DNA): TGTGCCATCAGGGGGGGAGGAAGGGGAAATGAGCAGTTCTTC. Translation: CAIRGGGRGNEQFF.

The chain is built from TRBV10-1 and TRBJ1-5; tentatively, D is TRBD1 (5 bases). V shed 6 bases and J shed 5 bases, with 11 bases lying between them. Germline CDR1 and CDR2: WNHNN and SYGVQD (reference sequence). The CDR3 is made up of 13 amino acids. CDR3 DNA: TGCGCCAGCAGGGGGTGGGGGGATCAGCCCCAGCATTTT. Translated, it gives CASRGWGDQPQHF.

This clone was picked up a small number of times. The V and J genes are TRBV19 and TRBJ1-6; D not certain. Germline V gene data show CDR1 as LNHDA and CDR2 as SQIVND (reference sequence). The CDR3 consists of 15 residues. Trimming pared 3 bases from V and 10 bases from J, leaving 16 bases between. CDR3 sequence reads: CASSIGEPLGSPLHF. The CDR3 DNA is TGTGCCAGTAGTATCGGGGAACCGCTTGGATCACCCCTCCACTTT.

This clone was seen just once. The chain is built from TRBV15 and TRBJ1-2, with D possibly TRBD1 on 6 matching bases. Germline V gene sequence: CDR1 LNHNV, CDR2 YYDKDF (reference sequence). This CDR3 is 13 amino acids long. The V end was cut by 4 bases, the J end by 4 bases, with 10 bases between. The CDR3 region is CATSNREVYGYTF. The CDR3 DNA reads as TGTGCCACCAGCAACAGGGAAGTCTATGGCTACACCTTC.